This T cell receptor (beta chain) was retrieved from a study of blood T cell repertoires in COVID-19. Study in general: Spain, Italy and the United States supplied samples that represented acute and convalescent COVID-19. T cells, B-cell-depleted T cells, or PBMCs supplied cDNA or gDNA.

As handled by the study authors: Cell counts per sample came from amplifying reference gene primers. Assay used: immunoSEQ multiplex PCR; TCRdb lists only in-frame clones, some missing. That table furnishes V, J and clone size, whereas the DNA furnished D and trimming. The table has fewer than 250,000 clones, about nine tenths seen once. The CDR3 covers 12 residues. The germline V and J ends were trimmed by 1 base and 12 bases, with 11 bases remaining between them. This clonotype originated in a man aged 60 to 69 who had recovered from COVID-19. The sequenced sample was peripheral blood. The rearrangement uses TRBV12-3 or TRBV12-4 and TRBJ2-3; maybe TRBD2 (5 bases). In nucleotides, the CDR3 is TGTGCCAGCAGTTTAGGGAGGACTCCACAGTATTTT. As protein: CASSLGRTPQYF.